Below, 27 T cell receptor beta chains from the same sample are listed, as sequenced in a study of chemoradiotherapy in HPV16-positive cancers. The method was immunoSEQ multiplex PCR; TCRdb's version includes in-frame clones alone and lacks a portion of them. The sample records more than 5,000 clones, about 90% being singletons. The sample was blood, taken from a patient who underwent chemoradiotherapy. Receptor source: a human donor with HPV-associated anogenital cancer.

The V and J genes are TRBV4-3 and TRBJ1-1; D is unclear. CDR3 size: 15 residues. The V end lost 5 bases, the J end lost 0 bases, and 13 bases lay between the germline ends. From germline, CDR1 is LGHNA and CDR2 YSLEER. CDR3: CASSFRTAMNTEAFF. As DNA, the CDR3 is TGCGCCAGCAGCTTCCGGACGGCAATGAACACTGAAGCTTTCTTT.

This clone appeared once. The chain combines TRBV29-1 with TRBJ2-2; D gene uncertain. Trimming cost V 1 base and J 3 bases, with 9 bases left between them. The germline V gene has CDR1 SQVTM and CDR2 ANQGSEA. CDR3 length equals 14 residues. The CDR3 here is CSVEGRRHTGELFF. CDR3 nucleotides: TGCAGCGTTGAAGGGCGGAGACACACCGGGGAGCTGTTTTTT.

The rearrangement uses TRBV6-1 and TRBJ2-1; TRBD1 agrees at 10 bases. CDR1 is MNHNS, CDR2 SASEGT, per germline. V lost 6 bases to trimming and J lost 2 bases; unmatched junction nucleotides: 4. This CDR3 spans 15 amino acids. The CDR3 loop reads CASSPGTGAYNEQFF. CDR3 coding DNA: TGTGCCAGCAGCCCCGGGACAGGGGCCTACAATGAGCAGTTCTTC.

This sequence joins TRBV2 and TRBJ2-6; unclear D gene. Between the trimmed V and J ends, which lost 1 base and 2 bases, there was a span of 9 bases. The CDR3 totals 16 residues. From germline, CDR1 is SNHLY and CDR2 FYNNEI. CDR3 amino acids: CASSEGRVTGANVLTF. In DNA, the CDR3 is TGTGCCAGCAGTGAAGGACGAGTGACTGGGGCCAACGTCCTGACTTTC.

The CDR3 is CASSYYGLEDTIYF. DNA for the CDR3: TGTGCCAGCAGTTACTACGGGCTGGAGGACACCATATATTTT. The V gene is TRBV6-5, the J gene TRBJ1-3, with unresolved D. The CDR3 is made up of 14 amino acids. Germline assignment: CDR1 MNHEY and CDR2 SVGAGI. Trimming took off 1 base at V and 8 bases at J, with 12 bases between the two ends.

This CDR3 reads CAWSVLKGAIYF. The CDR3 DNA reads TGTGCCTGGAGTGTACTTAAAGGCGCCATATATTTT. The chain uses TRBV30 and TRBJ1-3; D remains ambiguous. The V gene lost 0 bases and the J gene lost 11 bases, with 11 bases spanning the gap. CDR1 and CDR2 from the germline V gene are GTSNPN and SVGIG (reference sequence). The length of the CDR3 is 12 residues.

For the CDR3, the DNA is TGTGCCAGCAGCCCGGGACAGAGCTCCTACGAGCAGTACTTC. This encodes CASSPGQSSYEQYF. V is TRBV7-9 and J is TRBJ2-7, with 7 bases that match TRBD1. Germline V gene data show CDR1 as SEHNR and CDR2 as FQNEAQ (reference sequence). The CDR3 has 14 residues. Germline trimming cut 5 bases from V and 0 bases from J; bases unmatched to any gene: 4.

The chain joins TRBV6-6 to TRBJ1-4; D unclear. This CDR3 has 13 amino acids. Per germline, CDR1 MNHNY and CDR2 SVGAGI (reference sequence). The V end lost 9 bases, the J end lost 4 bases, and 12 bases lay between the germline ends. CDR3 coding DNA: TGTGCCAGTGCACGGAGCTTTAATGAAAAACTGTTTTTT. It specifies CASARSFNEKLFF.

The chain has TRBV18 and TRBJ1-3; D is unclear. CDR1 is KGHSH and CDR2 is LQKENI in the germline V gene. Trimming pared 0 bases from V and 7 bases from J, leaving 4 bases between. CDR3 size: 12 residues. The CDR3 DNA is TGTGCCAGCTCACCACCGGGGAACACCATATATTTT. Its protein is CASSPPGNTIYF. The complete variable domain, with remaining parts taken from reference TRBV18 and TRBJ1-3, reads NAGVMQNPRHLVRRRGQEARLRCSPMKGHSHVYWYRQLPEEGLKFMVYLQKENIIDESGMPKERFSAEFPKEGPSILRIQQVVRGDSAAYFCASSPPGNTIYFGEGSWLTVV.

The chain is built from TRBV6-6 and TRBJ1-3, with D unclear. Germline V lookup: CDR1 MNHNY, CDR2 SVGAGI (reference sequence). V was shortened by 6 bases and J by 0 bases, with 9 bases between the two germline ends. This CDR3 is 14 amino acids long. The CDR3 region has the DNA TGTGCCAGCAGCCGGATCTACTCTGGAAACACCATATATTTT. This codes for CASSRIYSGNTIYF.

V usage is TRBV18 and J usage is TRBJ1-1; D is unresolved. The CDR3 spans 16 residues. CDR1 KGHSH and CDR2 LQKENI come from the germline V gene. Between the trimmed V and J ends, which lost 3 bases and 5 bases, there was a span of 19 bases. CDR3: CASSPGLGEGRTEAFF. CDR3 bases: TGTGCCAGCTCACCGGGATTAGGAGAGGGAAGGACTGAAGCTTTCTTT.

V and J are TRBV7-9 and TRBJ2-5, with TRBD2 matching 7 bases. With V trimmed by 5 bases and J by 4 bases, 4 bases remained unmatched. The CDR3 loop spans 13 amino acids. Germline CDR1 is SEHNR and CDR2 is FQNEAQ (reference sequence). The CDR3: CASSLSGIETQYF. For the CDR3, the DNA is TGTGCCAGCAGCCTCAGCGGGATAGAGACCCAGTACTTC.

The chain carries TRBV15 and TRBJ2-3; 10 nucleotides line up with TRBD2. The J segment lost 0 bases and the V segment lost 1 base, leaving 7 bases of the junction unmatched. CDR1 is LNHNV and CDR2 is YYDKDF in the germline V gene (reference sequence). The CDR3 extends over 18 amino acids. The CDR3 coding sequence is TGTGCCACCAGCAGAGCTTTACTAGCGGGACGTAGCACAGATACGCAGTATTTT. Encoded protein: CATSRALLAGRSTDTQYF.

A word on this clone: Its ends do not fully match the called genes, so a read error is possible. V usage is TRBV11-2 and J usage is TRBJ1-2; unclear D gene. This CDR3 region has 12 residues. CDR1 is SGHAT and CDR2 is FQNNGV in the germline V gene. This chain's CDR3 is CASSPPGYGHTF. DNA of the CDR3: TGTGCCAGCAGCCCACCCGGCTATGGCCACACCTTC.

The CDR3 spells CAWTRDRGPGELFF. The CDR3 coding sequence is TGTGCCTGGACAAGAGACAGGGGACCCGGGGAGCTGTTTTTT. This rearrangement joins TRBV30 to TRBJ2-2; 8 bases map to TRBD1. The CDR3 is made up of 14 amino acids. V lost 4 bases, J lost 6 bases, and 7 bases stayed unmatched. Germline CDR1 reads GTSNPN; CDR2 reads SVGIG (reference sequence).

This clone was observed a single time. This chain joins TRBV30 and TRBJ2-7; 8 bases fit TRBD1. The CDR3 spans 14 residues. The trim removed 4 bases at V and 2 bases at J, leaving 7 bases unmatched. The V gene's germline CDR1 is GTSNPN and CDR2 SVGIG (reference sequence). CDR3: CAWMGDRGTYEQYF. DNA of the CDR3: TGTGCCTGGATGGGAGACAGGGGCACCTACGAGCAGTACTTC.

The chain employs TRBV29-1 and TRBJ2-2; the D is unclear. There are 13 residues in the CDR3. Trimming stripped 4 bases from V and 0 bases from J, with 6 bases between. Germline V gene lookup returns CDR1 SQVTM and CDR2 ANQGSEA. CDR3 amino acids: CSVAITNTGELFF. The CDR3 nucleotides are TGCAGCGTTGCTATAACGAACACCGGGGAGCTGTTTTTT.

This sequence joins TRBV9 and TRBJ2-1; D is unresolved. The germline V and J ends were trimmed by 3 bases and 6 bases, with 19 bases remaining between them. Germline assignment: CDR1 SGDLS and CDR2 YYNGEE. This CDR3 contains 16 residues. The CDR3 coding sequence is TGTGCCAGCAGCGCCCGAGTCGAGCCGATATTCAATGAGCAGTTCTTC. Translating gives CASSARVEPIFNEQFF. The full variable domain, completed using reference TRBV9 and TRBJ2-1, is DSGVTQTPKHLITATGQRVTLRCSPRSGDLSVYWYQQSLDQGLQFLIQYYNGEERAKGNILERFSAQQFPDLHSELNLSSLELGDSALYFCASSARVEPIFNEQFFGPGTRLTVL.

This chain connects TRBV29-1 to TRBJ2-1, with 13 bases that match TRBD2. After removal of 4 bases from V and 8 bases from J, the junction contained 17 bases not matched to a gene. The CDR3 totals 18 residues. The germline V gene encodes CDR1 SQVTM and CDR2 ANQGSEA. The CDR3: CSVGGQPGLAGPEDEQFF. CDR3 in DNA: TGCAGCGTTGGCGGACAGCCGGGACTAGCGGGACCCGAGGATGAGCAGTTCTTC.

This clone was picked up one time. The genes are TRBV5-1 and TRBJ2-3, with 8 bases matching TRBD1. J lost 6 bases, V lost 1 base, and 7 bases had no gene match. CDR1 and CDR2 (germline): SGHRS, YFSETQ. The CDR3 has 15 residues. CDR3 region: CASSLYRGSPDTQYF. CDR3 sequence (DNA): TGCGCCAGCAGCTTGTACAGGGGGTCGCCGGATACGCAGTATTTT.

The chain couples TRBV7-9 to TRBJ1-3; D is undetermined. This CDR3 has 14 amino acids. Trimming took off 5 bases at V and 2 bases at J, with 10 bases between the two ends. CDR1 is SEHNR and CDR2 is FQNEAQ in the germline V gene (reference sequence). The CDR3 protein is CASSQEVAGNTIYF. DNA of the CDR3: TGTGCCAGCAGCCAGGAAGTGGCTGGAAACACCATATATTTT. Filled out from reference TRBV7-9 and TRBJ1-3, the complete variable domain reads DTGVSQNPRHKITKRGQNVTFRCDPISEHNRLYWYRQTLGQGPEFLTYFQNEAQLEKSRLLSDRFSAERPKGSFSTLEIQRTEQGDSAMYLCASSQEVAGNTIYFGEGSWLTVV.

The rearrangement joins TRBV5-1 to TRBJ2-1; D is possibly TRBD1 or TRBD2 (5 bases each). The CDR3 contains 12 residues. Trimming took 4 bases from V and 10 from J, leaving 12 bases between them. Germline CDR1 reads SGHRS; CDR2 reads YFSETQ. As DNA, the CDR3 is TGCGCCAGCAGCCCGGGGACCGTCGAGCAGTTCTTC. It encodes CASSPGTVEQFF.

The chain carries TRBV4-1 and TRBJ1-6; D remains ambiguous. V lost 5 bases to trimming and J lost 8 bases, with 16 bases between them. CDR1 MGHRA and CDR2 YSYEKL come from the germline V gene. CDR3 length: 15 residues. For the CDR3, the DNA is TGCGCCAGCAGCTTACGCATGGTCTCGTATTCACCCCTCCACTTT. Residues: CASSLRMVSYSPLHF.

V is TRBV5-1 and J is TRBJ2-5; D is ambiguous. The CDR3 has 13 amino acids. The germline gives CDR1 SGHRS, CDR2 YFSETQ. Trimming removed 0 bases from V and 1 base from J, with 4 bases in between. The CDR3 region is CASSLAFQETQYF. The CDR3 DNA is TGCGCCAGCAGCTTGGCATTCCAAGAGACCCAGTACTTC. Drawing the rest from reference TRBV5-1 and TRBJ2-5, the complete variable domain is KAGVTQTPRYLIKTRGQQVTLSCSPISGHRSVSWYQQTPGQGLQFLFEYFSETQRNKGNFPGRFSGRQFSNSRSEMNVSTLELGDSALYLCASSLAFQETQYFGPGTRLLVL.

The gene calls are TRBV28 and TRBJ2-1, with TRBD2 matching over 8 bases. The CDR3 loop spans 14 amino acids. Germline CDR1 is MDHEN and CDR2 is SYDVKM. The V gene end was trimmed by 6 bases and the J gene end by 0 bases; junction bases not matched to a gene: 1. The CDR3 region has the DNA TGTGCCAGCAGACGGGGGGGCTCCTACAATGAGCAGTTCTTC. It yields the protein CASRRGGSYNEQFF.

This clone appeared a single time. The V gene is TRBV9, the J gene TRBJ2-2, with 9 bases lining up with TRBD1. This CDR3 is 17 amino acids long. Germline V lookup: CDR1 SGDLS, CDR2 YYNGEE. The V segment lost 1 base and the J segment 4 bases; nucleotides outside the gene matches: 8. CDR3 nucleotide sequence: TGTGCCAGCAGCGTAAGTTCCGGGACAGGGTCCACCGGGGAGCTGTTTTTT. Protein product: CASSVSSGTGSTGELFF.

This clone has only a few counts. This chain connects TRBV2 to TRBJ2-4; D tentatively reads TRBD1 or TRBD2 (6 bases each). CDR1 and CDR2 from the germline V gene are SNHLY and FYNNEI. Trimming took off 8 bases at V and 1 base at J, with 12 bases between the two ends. This CDR3 spans 14 amino acids. CDR3 nucleotides: TGTGCCAGCCACCACGGGGGCGCCAAAAACATTCAGTACTTC. The encoded protein is CASHHGGAKNIQYF.